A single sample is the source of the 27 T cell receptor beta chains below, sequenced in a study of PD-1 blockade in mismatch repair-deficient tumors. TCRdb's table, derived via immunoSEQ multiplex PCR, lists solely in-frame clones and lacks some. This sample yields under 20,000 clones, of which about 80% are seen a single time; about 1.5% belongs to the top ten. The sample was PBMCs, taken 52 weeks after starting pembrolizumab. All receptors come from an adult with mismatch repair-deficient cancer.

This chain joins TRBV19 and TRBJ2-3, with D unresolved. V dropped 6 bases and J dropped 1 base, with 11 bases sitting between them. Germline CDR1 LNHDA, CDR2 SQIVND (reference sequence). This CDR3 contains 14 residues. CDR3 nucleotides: TGTGCCAGTAGAACTGGCGGTCGCACAGATACGCAGTATTTT. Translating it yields CASRTGGRTDTQYF.

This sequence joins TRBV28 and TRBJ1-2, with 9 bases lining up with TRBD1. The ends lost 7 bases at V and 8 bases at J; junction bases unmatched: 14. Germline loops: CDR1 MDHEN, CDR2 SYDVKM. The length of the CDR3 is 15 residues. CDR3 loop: CASTSTGDRAEGYTF. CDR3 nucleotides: TGTGCCAGCACCTCGACCGGGGACAGGGCTGAGGGCTACACCTTC.

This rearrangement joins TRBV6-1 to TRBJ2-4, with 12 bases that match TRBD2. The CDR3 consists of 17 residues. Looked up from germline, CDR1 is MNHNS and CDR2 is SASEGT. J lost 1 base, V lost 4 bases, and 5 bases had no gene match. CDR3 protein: CASSGASGRGAKNIQYF. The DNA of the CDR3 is TGTGCCAGCAGTGGTGCTAGCGGGAGGGGCGCCAAAAACATTCAGTACTTC.

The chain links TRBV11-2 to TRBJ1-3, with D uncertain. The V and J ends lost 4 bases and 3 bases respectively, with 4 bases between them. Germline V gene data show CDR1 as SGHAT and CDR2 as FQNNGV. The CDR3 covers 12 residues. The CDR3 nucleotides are TGTGCCAGCAGCTCCAATGGAAACACCATATATTTT. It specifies CASSSNGNTIYF.

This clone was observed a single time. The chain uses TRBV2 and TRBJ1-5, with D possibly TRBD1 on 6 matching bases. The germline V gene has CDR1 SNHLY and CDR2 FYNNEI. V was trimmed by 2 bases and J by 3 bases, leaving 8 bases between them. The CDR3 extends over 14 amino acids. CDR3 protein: CASSENRDNQPQHF. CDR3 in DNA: TGTGCCAGCAGTGAAAACAGGGACAATCAGCCCCAGCATTTT.

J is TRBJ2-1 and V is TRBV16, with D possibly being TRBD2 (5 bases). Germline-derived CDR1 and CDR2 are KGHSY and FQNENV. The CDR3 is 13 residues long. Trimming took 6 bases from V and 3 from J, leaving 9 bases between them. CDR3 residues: CASSPSHYNEQFF. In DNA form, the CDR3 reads TGTGCCAGCAGTCCTAGCCACTACAATGAGCAGTTCTTC.

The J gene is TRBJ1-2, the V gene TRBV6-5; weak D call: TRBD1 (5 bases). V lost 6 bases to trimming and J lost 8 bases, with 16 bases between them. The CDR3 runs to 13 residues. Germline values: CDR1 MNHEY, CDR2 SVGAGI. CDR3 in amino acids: CASSLLSGRGYTF. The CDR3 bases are TGTGCCAGCAGCCTTCTGTCAGGGCGAGGCTACACCTTC.

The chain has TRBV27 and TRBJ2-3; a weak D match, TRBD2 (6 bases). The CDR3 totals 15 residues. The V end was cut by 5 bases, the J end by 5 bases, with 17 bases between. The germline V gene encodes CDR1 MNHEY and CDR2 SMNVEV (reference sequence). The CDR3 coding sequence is TGTGCCAGCAGTCTCACGACTAGAATTTTAGATACGCAGTATTTT. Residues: CASSLTTRILDTQYF.

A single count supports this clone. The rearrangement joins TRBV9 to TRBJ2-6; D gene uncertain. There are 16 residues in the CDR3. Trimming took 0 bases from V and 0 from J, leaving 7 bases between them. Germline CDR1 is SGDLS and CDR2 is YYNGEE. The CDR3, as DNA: TGTGCCAGCAGCGTAGGGCTGTACTCTGGGGCCAACGTCCTGACTTTC. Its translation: CASSVGLYSGANVLTF.

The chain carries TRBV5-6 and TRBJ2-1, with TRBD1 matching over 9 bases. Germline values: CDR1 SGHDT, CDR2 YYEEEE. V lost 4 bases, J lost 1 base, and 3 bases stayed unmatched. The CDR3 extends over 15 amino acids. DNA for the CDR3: TGTGCCAGCAGCCGTGGACAGGGGTCCTACAATGAGCAGTTCTTC. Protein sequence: CASSRGQGSYNEQFF.

In DNA, the CDR3 is TGTGCCAGCAGCATCGGACAGGGCACAGATACGCAGTATTTT. Translated, it gives CASSIGQGTDTQYF. This rearrangement joins TRBV7-6 to TRBJ2-3, with 7 bases aligning to TRBD1. With 5 bases clipped from V and 1 base from J, the junction kept 3 bases outside the gene matches. Per the germline V gene, CDR1 is SGHVS and CDR2 is FNYEAQ. CDR3 size: 14 residues.

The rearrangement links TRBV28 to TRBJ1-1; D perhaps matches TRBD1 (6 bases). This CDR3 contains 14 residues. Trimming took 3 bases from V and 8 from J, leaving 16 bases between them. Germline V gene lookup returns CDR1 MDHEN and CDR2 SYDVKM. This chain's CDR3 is CASSFQNRVVEAFF. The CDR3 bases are TGTGCCAGCAGTTTTCAGAACAGGGTGGTAGAAGCTTTCTTT.

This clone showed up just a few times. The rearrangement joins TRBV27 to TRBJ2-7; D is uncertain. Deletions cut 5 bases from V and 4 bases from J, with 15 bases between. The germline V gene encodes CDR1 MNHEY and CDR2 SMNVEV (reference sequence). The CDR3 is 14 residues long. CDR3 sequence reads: CASSLAIPPYEQYF. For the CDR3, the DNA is TGTGCCAGCAGTCTCGCGATACCCCCATACGAGCAGTACTTC.

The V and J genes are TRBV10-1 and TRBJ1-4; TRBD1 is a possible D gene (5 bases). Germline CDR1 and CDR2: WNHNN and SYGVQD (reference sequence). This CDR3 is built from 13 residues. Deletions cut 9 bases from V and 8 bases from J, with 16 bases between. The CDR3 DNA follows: TGCGCCAGGTTGGCGGGGGTTCGAGAAAAACTGTTTTTT. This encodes CARLAGVREKLFF.

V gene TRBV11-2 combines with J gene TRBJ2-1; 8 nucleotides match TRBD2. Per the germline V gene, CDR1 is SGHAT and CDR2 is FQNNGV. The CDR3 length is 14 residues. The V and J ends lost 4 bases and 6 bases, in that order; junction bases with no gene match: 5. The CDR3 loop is CASSWGLGRNEQFF. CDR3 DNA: TGTGCCAGCAGCTGGGGACTAGGCCGCAATGAGCAGTTCTTC.

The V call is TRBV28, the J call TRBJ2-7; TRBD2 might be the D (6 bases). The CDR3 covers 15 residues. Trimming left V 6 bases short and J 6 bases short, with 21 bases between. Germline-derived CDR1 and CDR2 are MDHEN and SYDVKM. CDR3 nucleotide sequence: TGTGCCAGCAGCCCCTCGGGGGAGCGGGTGGGCGAGCAGTACTTC. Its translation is CASSPSGERVGEQYF. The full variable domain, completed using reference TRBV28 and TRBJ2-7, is DVKVTQSSRYLVKRTGEKVFLECVQDMDHENMFWYRQDPGLGLRLIYFSYDVKMKEKGDIPEGYSVSREKKERFSLILESASTNQTSMYLCASSPSGERVGEQYFGPGTRLTVT.

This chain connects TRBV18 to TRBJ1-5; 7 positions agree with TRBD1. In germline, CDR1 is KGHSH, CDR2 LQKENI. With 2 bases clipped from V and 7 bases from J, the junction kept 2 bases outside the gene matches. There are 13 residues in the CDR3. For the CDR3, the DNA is TGTGCCAGCTCACCAGACAGGGAGCAGCCCCAGCATTTT. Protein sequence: CASSPDREQPQHF.

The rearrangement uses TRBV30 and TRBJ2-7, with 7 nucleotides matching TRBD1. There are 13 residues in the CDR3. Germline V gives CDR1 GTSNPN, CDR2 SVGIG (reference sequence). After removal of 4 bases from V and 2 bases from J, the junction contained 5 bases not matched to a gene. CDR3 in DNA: TGTGCCTGGAACTGGGACAGAACCTACGAGCAGTACTTC. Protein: CAWNWDRTYEQYF.

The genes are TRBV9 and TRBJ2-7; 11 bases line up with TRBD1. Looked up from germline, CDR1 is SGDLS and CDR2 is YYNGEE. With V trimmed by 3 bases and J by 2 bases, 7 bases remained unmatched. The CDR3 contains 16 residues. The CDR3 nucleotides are TGTGCCAGCAGCGGGACAGGGGGCGCTCTGACCTACGAGCAGTACTTC. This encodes CASSGTGGALTYEQYF.

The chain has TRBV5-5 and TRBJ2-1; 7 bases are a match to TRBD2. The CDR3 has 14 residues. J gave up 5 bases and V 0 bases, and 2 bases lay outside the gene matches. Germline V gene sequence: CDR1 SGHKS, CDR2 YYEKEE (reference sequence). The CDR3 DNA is TGTGCCAGCAGCTTGGCACTAGCGAACAATGAGCAGTTCTTC. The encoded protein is CASSLALANNEQFF.

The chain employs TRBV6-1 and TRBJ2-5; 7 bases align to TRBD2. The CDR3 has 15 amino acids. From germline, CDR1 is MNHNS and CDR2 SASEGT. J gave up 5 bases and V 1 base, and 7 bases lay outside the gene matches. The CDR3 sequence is CASSEGTGGWETQYF. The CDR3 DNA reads TGTGCCAGCAGTGAAGGGACGGGGGGTTGGGAGACCCAGTACTTC.

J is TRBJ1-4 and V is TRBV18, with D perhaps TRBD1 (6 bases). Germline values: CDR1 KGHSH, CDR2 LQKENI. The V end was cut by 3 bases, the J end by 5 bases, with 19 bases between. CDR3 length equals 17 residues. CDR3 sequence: CASSPSSANRANEKLFF. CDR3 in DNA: TGTGCCAGCTCACCTTCTTCAGCGAACAGGGCAAATGAAAAACTGTTTTTT.

CDR3 DNA: TGTGCCTGGACTCGGGGATCGGCGAGAACTGAAGCTTTCTTT. Its protein is CAWTRGSARTEAFF. This rearrangement joins TRBV30 to TRBJ1-1, with D unclear. The CDR3 runs to 14 residues. With 4 bases removed from V and 5 bases from J, the gap between germline ends came to 17 bases. CDR1 GTSNPN and CDR2 SVGIG come from the germline V gene (reference sequence).

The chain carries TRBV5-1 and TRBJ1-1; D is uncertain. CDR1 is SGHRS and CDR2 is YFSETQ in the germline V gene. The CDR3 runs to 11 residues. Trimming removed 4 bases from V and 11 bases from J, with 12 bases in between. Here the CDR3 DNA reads TGCGCCAGCAGCGACCTCTGGGCGGCTTTCTTT. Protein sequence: CASSDLWAAFF. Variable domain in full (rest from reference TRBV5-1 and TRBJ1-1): KAGVTQTPRYLIKTRGQQVTLSCSPISGHRSVSWYQQTPGQGLQFLFEYFSETQRNKGNFPGRFSGRQFSNSRSEMNVSTLELGDSALYLCASSDLWAAFFGQGTRLTVV.

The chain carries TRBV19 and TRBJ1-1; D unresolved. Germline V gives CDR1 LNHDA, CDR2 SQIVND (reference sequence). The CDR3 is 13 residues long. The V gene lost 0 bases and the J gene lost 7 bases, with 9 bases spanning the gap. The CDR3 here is CASSIDRYGEAFF. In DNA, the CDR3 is TGTGCCAGTAGTATAGATCGGTACGGTGAAGCTTTCTTT.

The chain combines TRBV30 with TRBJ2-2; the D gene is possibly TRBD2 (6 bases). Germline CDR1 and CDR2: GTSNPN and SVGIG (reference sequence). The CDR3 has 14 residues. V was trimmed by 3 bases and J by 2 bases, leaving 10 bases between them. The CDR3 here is CAWSSGANTGELFF. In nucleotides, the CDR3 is TGTGCCTGGAGCTCGGGAGCAAACACCGGGGAGCTGTTTTTT.

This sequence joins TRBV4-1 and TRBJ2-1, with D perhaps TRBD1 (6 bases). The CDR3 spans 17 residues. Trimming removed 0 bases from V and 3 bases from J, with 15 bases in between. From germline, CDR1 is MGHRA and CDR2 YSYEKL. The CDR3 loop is CASSQDLYRVVYNEQFF. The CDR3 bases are TGCGCCAGCAGCCAAGATCTATACAGGGTCGTCTACAATGAGCAGTTCTTC.